A selection of T cell receptor beta chains follows, all from one sample in a study of patients and donors after allogeneic stem cell transplantation. MiXCR, run by TCRdb on the RT-PCR reads, gives a single entry per CDR3 protein. The sample lists hundreds of thousands of distinct CDR3 sequences, roughly 17% occurring once. The sequencing input was blood, either unsorted or a sorted T cell fraction (not recorded which). The receptors originated from a human donor who was either an allogeneic HSCT recipient or a stem cell or donor lymphocyte infusion donor (not recorded which). It is not recorded whose cells these are; they may come from a transplant donor. Both conserved end residues are trimmed from each CDR3.

v_call	cdr3_length	j_call	cdr3_aa
TRBV11-2	14	TRBJ2-5	ASSRGLAGAGETQY
TRBV7-9	12	TRBJ1-3	ASHQGAVGNTIY
TRBV9	13	TRBJ2-1	ASSVEQGAYNEQF
TRBV20-1	9	TRBJ1-2	SARMGDRPY
TRBV12-3/TRBV12-4	9	TRBJ2-1	ASSTTREQF
TRBV4-3	14	TRBJ2-3	ASSQDGGSSTDTQY
TRBV18	15	TRBJ1-4	ASSPPGQGTTNEKLF
TRBV12-3/TRBV12-4	11	TRBJ1-6	ASSPRRGSPLH
TRBV12-3/TRBV12-4	11	TRBJ1-5	ASSLQGGEPQH
TRBV5-6	12	TRBJ2-7	ASSFGSGGYEQY
TRBV3-1	13	TRBJ1-1	ASTRGHSMNTEAF
TRBV5-5	13	TRBJ1-3	ASSPGPLVANTIY
TRBV10-3	11	TRBJ1-3	AISGTSGNTIY
TRBV4-1	14	TRBJ2-3	ASSSPGLAGKDTQY
TRBV27	12	TRBJ2-7	ASSFQGSLYEQY
TRBV2	14	TRBJ2-5	ASSEDSGGLQETQY
TRBV3-1	12	TRBJ2-7	ASSQGLDPGEQY
TRBV6-1	13	TRBJ2-4	ASSPGGRTKNIQY
TRBV18	11	TRBJ1-5	ASSRKGNQPQH
TRBV20-1	13	TRBJ2-7	SARDLEREFLEQY
TRBV11-3	12	TRBJ1-2	ASSPREGLYGYT
TRBV27	10	TRBJ2-7	ASKDRTYEQY
TRBV11-3	12	TRBJ1-1	ASSVGQANTEAF
TRBV11-2	15	TRBJ2-5	ASSPGLAGGMYETQY
TRBV5-5	12	TRBJ2-7	ASSFSIPDYEQY
TRBV7-9	12	TRBJ2-7	ASSPSGGAGEQY
TRBV6-5	11	TRBJ2-7	ASSYDISYEQY
TRBV20-1	12	TRBJ1-6	SASAGTVNSPLH
TRBV9	11	TRBJ2-1	ASSGRVYNEQF
TRBV7-2	14	TRBJ1-5	ASSSPGVPRDQPQH
TRBV29-1	13	TRBJ2-2	SVDGLAGETGELF
TRBV11-3	13	TRBJ2-2	ASISGGYGTGELF
TRBV18	15	TRBJ1-1	ASSPLDRGALNTEAF
TRBV6-5	13	TRBJ2-7	ASSYSGQGNYEQY
TRBV12-3/TRBV12-4	12	TRBJ1-6	ASSFSRYNSPLH
TRBV27	9	TRBJ1-1	ASSYRSEAF
TRBV28	11	TRBJ1-2	ASAPGRPPCYT
TRBV18	13	TRBJ2-1	ASSPLRAFPREQF
TRBV18	14	TRBJ2-2	ASSRVGTPNTGELF
TRBV10-3	12	TRBJ2-7	AISSGTGGYEQY
TRBV5-4	12	TRBJ2-1	ASSRLDGGAEQF
TRBV7-8	13	TRBJ2-1	ASSGRDVPSVEQF
TRBV6-1	12	TRBJ2-3	ASSAGPYTDTQY
TRBV29-1	12	TRBJ2-4	SVDVRAGLRIQY
TRBV5-5	13	TRBJ2-7	ASSPGQGVLYEQY
TRBV7-9	12	TRBJ1-1	ASSPRGGYGEAF
TRBV5-1	10	TRBJ1-6	ASSYGGSPLH
TRBV29-1	9	TRBJ2-1	SVLLSGEQF
TRBV6-1	12	TRBJ1-5	DSSSGRLSQPQH
TRBV5-1	14	TRBJ1-1	ASGLEGAGSHTEAF
TRBV18	11	TRBJ2-5	ASSPRTGETQY
TRBV6-1	12	TRBJ2-3	ASSSGGALDTQY
TRBV27	12	TRBJ2-2	ASSFRKNTGELF